This T cell receptor beta chain was obtained from a study of blood T cell repertoires in COVID-19. In the study overall: Sample material is recorded as cDNA or gDNA derived from T cells, B-cell-depleted T cells, or PBMCs.

The assay was immunoSEQ multiplex PCR, and TCRdb's table has in-frame clones only and misses some. The table records about 410,000 clones, 75% to 90% of them present only once. Per the germline V gene, CDR1 is MNHNS and CDR2 is SASEGT. The CDR3 length is 14 residues. The V end was cut by 3 bases, the J end by 5 bases, with 11 bases between. It was during active infection that Seattle patients were enrolled and then longitudinally followed. This chain connects TRBV6-1 to TRBJ1-5; D is unresolved. Sequences were obtained from peripheral blood. The clonotype originates from a woman in her thirties or forties with COVID-19, enrolled during active disease. This CDR3 reads CASSEYSGDQPQHF. The CDR3 region has the DNA TGTGCCAGCAGTGAGTATTCGGGAGATCAGCCCCAGCATTTT.